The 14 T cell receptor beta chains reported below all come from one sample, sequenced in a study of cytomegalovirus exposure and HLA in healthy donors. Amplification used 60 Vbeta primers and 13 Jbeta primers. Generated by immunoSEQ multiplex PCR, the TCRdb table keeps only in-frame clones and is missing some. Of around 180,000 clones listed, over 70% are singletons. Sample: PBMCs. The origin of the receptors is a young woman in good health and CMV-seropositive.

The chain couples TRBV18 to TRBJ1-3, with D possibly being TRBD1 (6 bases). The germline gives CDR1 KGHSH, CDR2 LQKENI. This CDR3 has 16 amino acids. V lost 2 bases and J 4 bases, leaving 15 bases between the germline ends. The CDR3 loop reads CASSPSQGLRGNTIYF. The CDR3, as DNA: TGTGCCAGCTCACCATCTCAGGGGCTAAGAGGAAACACCATATATTTT.

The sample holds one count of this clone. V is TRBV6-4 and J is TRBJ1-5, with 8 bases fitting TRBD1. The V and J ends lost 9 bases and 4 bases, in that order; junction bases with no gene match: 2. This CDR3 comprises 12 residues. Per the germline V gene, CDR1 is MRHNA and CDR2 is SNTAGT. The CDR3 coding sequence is TGTGCCAGGGGACAGGAAAATCAGCCCCAGCATTTT. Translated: CARGQENQPQHF.

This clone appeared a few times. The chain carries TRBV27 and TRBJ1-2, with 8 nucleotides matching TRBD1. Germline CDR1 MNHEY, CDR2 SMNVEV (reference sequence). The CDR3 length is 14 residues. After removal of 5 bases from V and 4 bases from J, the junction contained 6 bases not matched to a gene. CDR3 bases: TGTGCCAGCAGTACCCACAGGGGGGCCTATGGCTACACCTTC. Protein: CASSTHRGAYGYTF.

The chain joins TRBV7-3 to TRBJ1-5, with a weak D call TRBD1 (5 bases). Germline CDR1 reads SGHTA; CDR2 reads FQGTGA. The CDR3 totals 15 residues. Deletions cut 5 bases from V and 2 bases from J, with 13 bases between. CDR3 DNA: TGTGCCAGCAGCCTCAAGGGGTGGGGCAATCAGCCCCAGCATTTT. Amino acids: CASSLKGWGNQPQHF.

The CDR3 sequence: CASSRQGAKSDTQYF. The CDR3 nucleotides are TGTGCCAGCAGCCGACAGGGGGCCAAGTCAGATACGCAGTATTTT. The V gene is TRBV7-6, the J gene TRBJ2-3; 10 nucleotides agree with TRBD1. This CDR3 is built from 15 residues. Germline CDR1 and CDR2: SGHVS and FNYEAQ. The V segment lost 5 bases and the J segment 4 bases; nucleotides outside the gene matches: 6. The entire variable domain, with the rest obtained from reference TRBV7-6 and TRBJ2-3, is as follows: GAGVSQSPRYKVTKRGQDVALRCDPISGHVSLYWYRQALGQGPEFLTYFNYEAQQDKSGLPNDRFSAERPEGSISTLTIQRTEQRDSAMYRCASSRQGAKSDTQYFGPGTRLTVL.

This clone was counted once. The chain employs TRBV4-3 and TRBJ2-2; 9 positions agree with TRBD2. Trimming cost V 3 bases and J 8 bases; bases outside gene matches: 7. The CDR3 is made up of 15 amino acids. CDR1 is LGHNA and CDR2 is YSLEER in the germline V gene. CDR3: CASSHRLAAGGELFF. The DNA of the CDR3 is TGCGCCAGCAGCCATAGACTAGCGGCTGGAGGGGAGCTGTTTTTT.

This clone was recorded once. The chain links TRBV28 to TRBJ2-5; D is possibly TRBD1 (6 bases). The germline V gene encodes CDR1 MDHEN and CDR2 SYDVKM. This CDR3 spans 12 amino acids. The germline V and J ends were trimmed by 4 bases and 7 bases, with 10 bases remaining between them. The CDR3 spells CASSSQGGTQYF. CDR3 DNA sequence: TGTGCCAGCAGTTCCCAAGGGGGGACCCAGTACTTC.

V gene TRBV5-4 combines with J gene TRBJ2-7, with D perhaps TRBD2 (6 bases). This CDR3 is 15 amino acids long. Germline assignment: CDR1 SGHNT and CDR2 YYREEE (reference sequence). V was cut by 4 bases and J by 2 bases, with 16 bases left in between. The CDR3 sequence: CASSPPGGKAYEQYF. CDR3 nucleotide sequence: TGTGCCAGCAGCCCCCCCGGAGGGAAGGCCTACGAGCAGTACTTC.

CDR3 bases: TGTGCCAGCAGCCCGGTACTCAATCAGCCCCAGCATTTT. Protein product: CASSPVLNQPQHF. The chain joins TRBV6-5 to TRBJ1-5; unclear D gene. This CDR3 is built from 13 residues. Trimming took 6 bases from V and 3 from J, leaving 9 bases between them. From germline, CDR1 is MNHEY and CDR2 SVGAGI.

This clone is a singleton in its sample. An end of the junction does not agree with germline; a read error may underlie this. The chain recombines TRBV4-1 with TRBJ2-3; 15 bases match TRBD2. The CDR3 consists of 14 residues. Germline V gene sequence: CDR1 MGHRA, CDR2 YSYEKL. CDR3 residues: CASSQDGGTSGGCF. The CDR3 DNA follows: TGCGCCAGCAGCCAAGATGGGGGGACTAGCGGGGGGTGCTTT.

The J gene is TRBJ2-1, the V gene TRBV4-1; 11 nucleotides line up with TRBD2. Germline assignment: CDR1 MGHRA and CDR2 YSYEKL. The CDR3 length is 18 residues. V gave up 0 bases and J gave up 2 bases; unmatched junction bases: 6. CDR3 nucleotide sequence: TGCGCCAGCAGCCAAGAAGGGTTAGCGGGGGGGCCCTACAATGAGCAGTTCTTC. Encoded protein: CASSQEGLAGGPYNEQFF.

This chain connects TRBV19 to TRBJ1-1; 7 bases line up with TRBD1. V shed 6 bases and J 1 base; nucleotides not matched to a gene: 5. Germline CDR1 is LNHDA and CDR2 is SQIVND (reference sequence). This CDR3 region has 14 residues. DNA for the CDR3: TGTGCCAGTAGCCCACAGGGGTGGAACACTGAAGCTTTCTTT. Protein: CASSPQGWNTEAFF.

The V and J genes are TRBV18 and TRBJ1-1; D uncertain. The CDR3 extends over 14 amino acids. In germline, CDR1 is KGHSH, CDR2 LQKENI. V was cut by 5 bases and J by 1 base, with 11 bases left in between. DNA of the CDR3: TGTGCCAGCTCATTCTCGACATCGAACACTGAAGCTTTCTTT. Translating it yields CASSFSTSNTEAFF.

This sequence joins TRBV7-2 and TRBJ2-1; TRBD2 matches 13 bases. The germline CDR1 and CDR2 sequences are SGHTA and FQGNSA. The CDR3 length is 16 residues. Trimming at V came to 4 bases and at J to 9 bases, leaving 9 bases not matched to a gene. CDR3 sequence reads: CASSSGTSGAWAEQFF. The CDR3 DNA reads TGTGCCAGCAGCTCAGGGACTAGCGGGGCCTGGGCTGAGCAGTTCTTC. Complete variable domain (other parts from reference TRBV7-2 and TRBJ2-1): GAGVSQSPSNKVTEKGKDVELRCDPISGHTALYWYRQSLGQGLEFLIYFQGNSAPDKSGLPSDRFSAERTGGSVSTLTIQRTQQEDSAVYLCASSSGTSGAWAEQFFGPGTRLTVL.